This TCR beta chain appears in the sequencing data of a study of CD8 T cells in Susac syndrome. A quantity of about 0.45 to 1 ug RNA underwent reverse transcription using random hexamers. Across 54 Vbeta and 13 Jbeta, immunoSEQ multiplex PCR amplified TCR beta CDR3. TCRdb recomputed calls from the immunoSEQ multiplex PCR reads with MiXCR, one row per CDR3 protein. The profile covers about 280,000 distinct CDR3 sequences, with around 84% appearing a single time and 0.11% taken by the ten largest. The V gene's germline CDR1 is SGDLS and CDR2 YYNGEE. This CDR3 is built from 16 residues. V was clipped by 1 base and J by 5 bases; unmatched bases: 11. Peripheral blood CD8+ and CD4+ T cells were profiled by TCR beta sequencing. The table lists this clonotype with a count of one. The target antigen is unknown. Study-wide points: The study conceded that relatively few individuals underwent its TCR sequencing and HLA analysis.

The sequenced sample consisted of CD8+ T cells from PBMCs. The TCR sequence derives from a human donor with multiple sclerosis. The chain uses TRBV9 and TRBJ2-7, with 8 nucleotides matching TRBD2. The CDR3 DNA reads as TGTGCCAGCAGCGTACAACCGGGACTAGTAGTCCACGAGCAGTACTTC. Amino acid sequence: CASSVQPGLVVHEQYF. Full variable domain (outside the CDR3, taken from reference TRBV9 and TRBJ2-7): DSGVTQTPKHLITATGQRVTLRCSPRSGDLSVYWYQQSLDQGLQFLIQYYNGEERAKGNILERFSAQQFPDLHSELNLSSLELGDSALYFCASSVQPGLVVHEQYFGPGTRLTVT.